Reported below is one TCR beta chain. This sample was included in a study of blood T cell repertoires in COVID-19. As handled by the study authors: Estimated nucleated cell counts came from reference gene primer amplification. TCRdb's copy holds only in-frame clones and misses some; the assay was immunoSEQ multiplex PCR. V and J calls and clone size are given by that table; D and trimming were obtained from the DNA. The sample has approximately 200,000 clones, about 82% seen once. Recovered Cohort 3 donors showed two negative PCRs, clearance, or symptom resolution. Trimming stripped 5 bases from V and 8 bases from J, with 12 bases between. Germline V gene sequence: CDR1 DFQATT, CDR2 SNEGSKA (reference sequence). The CDR3 length is 11 residues.

The clonotype comes from a woman in her 30s who had recovered from COVID-19. This rearrangement joins TRBV20-1 to TRBJ1-1; possible D gene TRBD1, 5 bases. Sequenced sample: PBMCs or T cells enriched from blood (not recorded which). The CDR3 DNA reads as TGCAGTGCTGAAACATCAGGGGAAGCTTTCTTT. It yields the protein CSAETSGEAFF.